This paragraph covers one TCR beta chain sequence. The data were obtained in a study of blood T cell repertoires in COVID-19. Study as a whole: Sample material is recorded as cDNA or gDNA derived from T cells, B-cell-depleted T cells, or PBMCs.

The J segment lost 6 bases and the V segment lost 4 bases, leaving 4 bases of the junction unmatched. The germline V gene has CDR1 MNHEY and CDR2 SMNVEV (reference sequence). CDR3 length: 16 amino acids. The protocol was immunoSEQ multiplex PCR, while the TCRdb copy is restricted to in-frame clones and leaves out a portion. The table records roughly 330,000 clones, approximately 85% of them present only once. Specimen: peripheral blood. This chain links TRBV27 with TRBJ2-2, with 14 nucleotides matching TRBD2. The sequence came from a woman in her fifties or sixties with acute or convalescent COVID-19. The CDR3 sequence is CASSSTSGRASGELFF. DNA for the CDR3: TGTGCCAGCAGTTCGACTAGCGGGAGGGCCTCCGGGGAGCTGTTTTTT.